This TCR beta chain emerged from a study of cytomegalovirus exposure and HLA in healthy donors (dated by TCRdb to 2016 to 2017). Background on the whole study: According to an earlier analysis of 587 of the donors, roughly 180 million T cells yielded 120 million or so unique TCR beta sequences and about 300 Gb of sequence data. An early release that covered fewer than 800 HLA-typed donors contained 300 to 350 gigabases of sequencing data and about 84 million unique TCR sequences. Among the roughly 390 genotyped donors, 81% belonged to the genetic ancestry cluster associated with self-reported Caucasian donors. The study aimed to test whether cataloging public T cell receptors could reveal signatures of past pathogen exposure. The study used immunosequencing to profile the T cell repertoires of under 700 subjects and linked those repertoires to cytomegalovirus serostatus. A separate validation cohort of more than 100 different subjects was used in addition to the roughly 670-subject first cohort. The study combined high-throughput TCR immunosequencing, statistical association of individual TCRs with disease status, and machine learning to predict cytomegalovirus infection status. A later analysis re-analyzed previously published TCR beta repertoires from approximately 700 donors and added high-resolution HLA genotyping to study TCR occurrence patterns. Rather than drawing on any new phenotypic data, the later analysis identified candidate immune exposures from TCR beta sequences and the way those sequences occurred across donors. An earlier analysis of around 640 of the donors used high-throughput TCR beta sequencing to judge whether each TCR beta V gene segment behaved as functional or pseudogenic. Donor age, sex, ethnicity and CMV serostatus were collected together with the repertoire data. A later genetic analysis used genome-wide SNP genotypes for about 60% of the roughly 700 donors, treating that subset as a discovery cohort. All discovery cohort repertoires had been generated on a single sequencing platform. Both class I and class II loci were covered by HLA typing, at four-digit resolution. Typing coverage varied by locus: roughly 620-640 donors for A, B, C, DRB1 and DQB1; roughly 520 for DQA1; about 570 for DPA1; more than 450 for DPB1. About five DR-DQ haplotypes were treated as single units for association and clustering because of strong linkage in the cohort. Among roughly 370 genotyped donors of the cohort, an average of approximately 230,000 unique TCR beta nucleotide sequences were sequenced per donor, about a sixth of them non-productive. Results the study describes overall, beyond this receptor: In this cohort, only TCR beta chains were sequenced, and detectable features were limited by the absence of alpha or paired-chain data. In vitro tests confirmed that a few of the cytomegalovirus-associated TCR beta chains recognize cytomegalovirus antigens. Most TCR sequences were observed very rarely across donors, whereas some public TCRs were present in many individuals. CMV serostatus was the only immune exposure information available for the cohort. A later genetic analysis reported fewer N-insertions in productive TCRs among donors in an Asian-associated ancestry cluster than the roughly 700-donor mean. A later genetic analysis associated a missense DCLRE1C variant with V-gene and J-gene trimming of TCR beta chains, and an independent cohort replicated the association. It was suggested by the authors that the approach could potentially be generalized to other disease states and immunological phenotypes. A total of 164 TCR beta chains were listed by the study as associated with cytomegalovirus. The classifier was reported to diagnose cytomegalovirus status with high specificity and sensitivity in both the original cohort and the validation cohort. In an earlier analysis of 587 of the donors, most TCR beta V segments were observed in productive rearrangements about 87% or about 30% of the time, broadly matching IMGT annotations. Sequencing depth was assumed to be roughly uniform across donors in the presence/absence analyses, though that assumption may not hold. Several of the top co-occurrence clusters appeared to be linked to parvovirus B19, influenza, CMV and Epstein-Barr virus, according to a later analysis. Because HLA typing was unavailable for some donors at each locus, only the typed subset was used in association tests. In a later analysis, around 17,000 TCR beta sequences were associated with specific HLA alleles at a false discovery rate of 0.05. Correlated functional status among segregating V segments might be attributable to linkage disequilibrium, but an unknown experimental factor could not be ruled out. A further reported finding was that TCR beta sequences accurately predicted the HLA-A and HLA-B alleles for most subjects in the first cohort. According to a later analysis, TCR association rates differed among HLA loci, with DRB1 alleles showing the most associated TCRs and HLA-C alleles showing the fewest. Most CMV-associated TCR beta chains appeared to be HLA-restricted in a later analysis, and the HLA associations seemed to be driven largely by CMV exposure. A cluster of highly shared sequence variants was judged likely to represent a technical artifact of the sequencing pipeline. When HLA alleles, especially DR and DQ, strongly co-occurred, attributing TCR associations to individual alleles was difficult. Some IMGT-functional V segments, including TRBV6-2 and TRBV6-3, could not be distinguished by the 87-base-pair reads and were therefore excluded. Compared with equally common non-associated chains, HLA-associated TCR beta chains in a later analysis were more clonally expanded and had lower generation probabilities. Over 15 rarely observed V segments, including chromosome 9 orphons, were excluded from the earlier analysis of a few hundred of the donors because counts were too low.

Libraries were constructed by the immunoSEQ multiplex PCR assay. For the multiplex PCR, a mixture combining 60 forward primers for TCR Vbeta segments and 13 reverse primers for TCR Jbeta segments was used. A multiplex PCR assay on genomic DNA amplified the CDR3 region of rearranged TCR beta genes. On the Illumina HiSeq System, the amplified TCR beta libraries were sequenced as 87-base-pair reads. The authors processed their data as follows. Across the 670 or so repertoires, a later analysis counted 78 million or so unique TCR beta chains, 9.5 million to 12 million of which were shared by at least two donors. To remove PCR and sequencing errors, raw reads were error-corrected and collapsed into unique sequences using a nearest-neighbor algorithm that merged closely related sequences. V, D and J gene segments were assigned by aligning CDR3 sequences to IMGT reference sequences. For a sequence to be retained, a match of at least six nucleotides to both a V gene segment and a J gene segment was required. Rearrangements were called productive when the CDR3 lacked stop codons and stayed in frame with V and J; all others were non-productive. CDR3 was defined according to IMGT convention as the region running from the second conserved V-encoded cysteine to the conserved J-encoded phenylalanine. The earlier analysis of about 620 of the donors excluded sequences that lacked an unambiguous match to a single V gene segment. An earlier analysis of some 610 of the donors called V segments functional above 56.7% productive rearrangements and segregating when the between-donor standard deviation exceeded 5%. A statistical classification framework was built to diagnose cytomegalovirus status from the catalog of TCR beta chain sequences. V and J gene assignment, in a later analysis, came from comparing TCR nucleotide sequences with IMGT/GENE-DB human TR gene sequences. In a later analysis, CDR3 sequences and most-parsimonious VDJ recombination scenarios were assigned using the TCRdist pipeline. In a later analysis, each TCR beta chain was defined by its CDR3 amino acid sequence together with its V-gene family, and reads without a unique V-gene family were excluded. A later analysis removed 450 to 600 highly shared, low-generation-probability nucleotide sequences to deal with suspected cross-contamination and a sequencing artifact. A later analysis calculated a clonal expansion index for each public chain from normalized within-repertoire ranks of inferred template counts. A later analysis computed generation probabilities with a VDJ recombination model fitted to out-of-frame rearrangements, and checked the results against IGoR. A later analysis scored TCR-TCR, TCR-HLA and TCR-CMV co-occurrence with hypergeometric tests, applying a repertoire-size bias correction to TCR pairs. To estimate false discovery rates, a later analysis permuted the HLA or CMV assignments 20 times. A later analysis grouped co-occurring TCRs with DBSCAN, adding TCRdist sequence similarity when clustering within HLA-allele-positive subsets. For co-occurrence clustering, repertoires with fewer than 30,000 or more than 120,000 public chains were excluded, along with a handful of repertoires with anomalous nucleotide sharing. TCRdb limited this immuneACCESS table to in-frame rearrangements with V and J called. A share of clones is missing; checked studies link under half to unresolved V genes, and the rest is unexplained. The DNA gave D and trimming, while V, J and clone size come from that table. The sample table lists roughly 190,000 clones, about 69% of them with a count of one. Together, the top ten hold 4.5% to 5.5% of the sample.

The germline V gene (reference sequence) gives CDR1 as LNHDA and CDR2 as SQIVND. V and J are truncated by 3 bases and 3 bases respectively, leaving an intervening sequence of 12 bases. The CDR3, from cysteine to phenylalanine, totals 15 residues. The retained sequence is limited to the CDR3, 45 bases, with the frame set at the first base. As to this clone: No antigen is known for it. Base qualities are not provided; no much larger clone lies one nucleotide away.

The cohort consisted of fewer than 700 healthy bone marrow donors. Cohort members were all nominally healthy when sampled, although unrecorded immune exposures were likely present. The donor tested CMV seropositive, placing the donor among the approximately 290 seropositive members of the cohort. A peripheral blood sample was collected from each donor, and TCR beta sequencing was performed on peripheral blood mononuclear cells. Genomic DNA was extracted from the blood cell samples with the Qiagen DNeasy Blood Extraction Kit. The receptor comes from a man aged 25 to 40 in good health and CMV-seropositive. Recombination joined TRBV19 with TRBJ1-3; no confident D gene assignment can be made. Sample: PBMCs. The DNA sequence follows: TGTGCCAGTAGTATCGCTTGGCTTGGTGGAAACACCATATATTTT. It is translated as CASSIAWLGGNTIYF.